The 8 T cell receptor beta chains in this list originate from one sample, sequenced in a study of early T cells in non-severe SARS-CoV-2 infection. TCRdb re-derived calls from the 5' RACE reads in MiXCR, one entry per CDR3 protein. Among tens of thousands of distinct CDR3 sequences listed, under 6% were seen once. Sequenced material: whole blood. These receptors all stem from an adult who was a healthcare worker with PCR-confirmed SARS-CoV-2 infection or an uninfected control (not recorded which).

This clonotype was counted a few times. The genes are TRBV4-2 and TRBJ1-1, with TRBD1 matching over 9 bases. This CDR3 has 15 amino acids. V lost 4 bases and J lost 1; bases outside the gene matches: 4. Per germline, CDR1 LGHNA and CDR2 YNFKEQ. In nucleotides, the CDR3 is TGTGCCAGCAGCCTGGACAGGGGAACGAACACTGAAGCTTTCTTT. Its protein product is CASSLDRGTNTEAFF.

This clonotype appeared many times. This chain connects TRBV27 to TRBJ2-2; TRBD1 aligns across 7 bases. CDR3 length: 16 residues. Germline trimming cut 4 bases from V and 0 bases from J; bases unmatched to any gene: 5. The germline gives CDR1 MNHEY, CDR2 SMNVEV (reference sequence). The CDR3 region is CASSWDSPANTGELFF. Written as DNA, the CDR3 is TGTGCCAGCAGTTGGGACAGCCCCGCGAACACCGGGGAGCTGTTTTTT.

This clonotype has ten or more counts. V is TRBV10-3 and J is TRBJ2-1, with TRBD2 identical over 14 bases. Looked up from germline, CDR1 is ENHRY and CDR2 is SYGVKD. Unmatched junction bases numbered 4, after V lost 6 bases and J lost 6 bases. The CDR3 extends over 15 amino acids. In DNA, the CDR3 is TGTGCCATCAGCCGACTAGCGGGGGGGATCAATGAGCAGTTCTTC. It specifies CAISRLAGGINEQFF.

This clonotype has more than one count but fewer than ten. The chain carries TRBV27 and TRBJ2-5, with 7 nucleotides matching TRBD1. CDR3 size: 16 residues. V lost 1 base, J lost 1 base, and 6 bases stayed unmatched. CDR1 MNHEY and CDR2 SMNVEV come from the germline V gene (reference sequence). CDR3 coding DNA: TGTGCCAGCAGTTTATTAGGGGGCAGCCCCCAAGAGACCCAGTACTTC. Amino acids: CASSLLGGSPQETQYF.

This clonotype was seen a few times. This chain joins TRBV28 and TRBJ2-6; D not certain. CDR1 is MDHEN, CDR2 SYDVKM, per germline. There are 15 residues in the CDR3. The V end lost 4 bases, the J end lost 2 bases, and 9 bases lay between the germline ends. The CDR3: CASSSGYPGANVLTF. CDR3 coding DNA: TGTGCCAGCAGTTCCGGGTACCCTGGGGCCAACGTCCTGACTTTC.

This clonotype was recorded many times. The chain is built from TRBV5-1 and TRBJ2-5; a possible D gene is TRBD2 (5 bases). Germline V gives CDR1 SGHRS, CDR2 YFSETQ. Trimming took off 4 bases at V and 4 bases at J, with 11 bases between the two ends. This CDR3 is 13 amino acids long. CDR3 sequence reads: CASSLSVGETQYF. The CDR3 bases are TGCGCCAGCAGCCTTAGCGTAGGAGAGACCCAGTACTTC. The whole variable domain, remainder taken from reference TRBV5-1 and TRBJ2-5, is KAGVTQTPRYLIKTRGQQVTLSCSPISGHRSVSWYQQTPGQGLQFLFEYFSETQRNKGNFPGRFSGRQFSNSRSEMNVSTLELGDSALYLCASSLSVGETQYFGPGTRLLVL.

This clonotype was counted at least ten times. J is TRBJ1-2 and V is TRBV20-1; D is possibly TRBD1 (5 bases). Trimming took 0 bases from V and 3 from J, leaving 8 bases between them. Per the germline V gene, CDR1 is DFQATT and CDR2 is SNEGSKA (reference sequence). The CDR3 sequence is 13 residues long. The CDR3 DNA sequence: TGCAGTGCTAGAGATACACAGGACTATGGCTACACCTTC. As protein: CSARDTQDYGYTF.

This clonotype was counted between two and nine times. The chain couples TRBV7-8 to TRBJ2-3, with 9 bases fitting TRBD2. V lost 3 bases, J lost 3 bases, and 13 bases stayed unmatched. Germline V gives CDR1 SGHVS, CDR2 FQNEAQ. This CDR3 region has 18 residues. DNA of the CDR3: TGTGCCAGCAGCTTGTATGGCGGGGGGGCCGTATCAACAGATACGCAGTATTTT. Amino acid sequence: CASSLYGGGAVSTDTQYF.